This paragraph covers one T cell receptor (beta chain) sequence. A single count supports this clone. The antigen this receptor binds is unknown. Base qualities are not recorded, but no much larger clone differs from it by a single base. Explained via the paper, the time point label denotes: about 28 days (+/-7) after the second vaccine dose. AZD1222 recipients whose second dose came at about 4 weeks and those whose second dose came at about 12 weeks were combined into one group, since spike-specific TCR depth and breadth did not differ between the two schedules. Samples from vaccinated people were obtained from the UK trials COV001 and COV002, which included a single-blind randomized controlled phase 2/3 trial of AZD1222 (ChAdOx1 nCoV-19) in healthy adults. For TCRbeta chain sequencing, PBMC samples from trial participants were taken at day 0 and at day 28 after the second dose. CDR1 and CDR2, looked up from the germline V gene (reference sequence), are LNHNV and YYDKDF. The CDR3, from cysteine to phenylalanine, totals 15 residues. Just the 45-base CDR3 DNA is kept, in frame starting at base 1. V is reduced by 5 bases and J by 0 bases, leaving a spacing of 14 bases between them.

The data are from a study of T cell responses to AZD1222 COVID-19 vaccine (TCRdb year 2021). At the level of the whole study: A total of 233 trial participants underwent TCR sequencing, of whom nearly 210 received two doses of AZD1222 and some 25 received two doses of the MenACWY control vaccine. Trial participants were enrolled by age into subgroups of 18-55, 56-69 and 70-plus years, and approximately 150, 30 and 60 TCR-sequenced participants, respectively, were included in these subgroups.

The CDR3 regions of human TCRbeta chains were analyzed by immunosequencing. Regarding the original processing steps: TCRs in the repertoires were matched against a reference library of SARS-CoV-2-specific TCRs that had been generated with the MIRA antigen-specificity platform. Breadth meant the fraction of unique TCRs that were SARS-CoV-2-associated, whereas depth meant the fraction of total T cells that were SARS-CoV-2-associated. Using the MIRA data, each spike-specific TCR was mapped to the spike region that the TCR reacts to and placed in a CD4 or CD8 class. Log10-transformed breadth and depth values were compared by one-way ANOVA with Sidak's multiple comparisons tests. The immuneACCESS repertoire file appears here via TCRdb, limited to in-frame rearrangements. These files lack a portion of the clones; in checked studies, under half of the deficit traces to unresolved V genes, and the cause of the others is not known. V and J calls and clone size follow that table, whereas D and trimming were derived from the DNA. The sample includes roughly 110,000 clones, with 90% observed a single time. Approximately 8.2% of the sample is held by the ten biggest clonotypes.

The paper's findings and limits, for the study overall: The 56-69-year group was small, and its depth increase did not reach significance, likely because of low power. Epitopes outside the regions mutated in the B.1.351 and B.1.1.7 variants were reportedly recognized by nearly half of the unique spike-specific TCRs. Conclusions about previously exposed vaccinees were limited because only six AZD1222 recipients were SARS-CoV-2 seropositive at baseline. The vaccine-associated CD4 TCRs covered the entire spike protein, and the dominant responses fell in regions 160-218 and 743-854. Participants were mostly white British and included more females than males, and it was suggested by the authors that clonal diversity may have been underestimated. Spike-specific TCR breadth and depth rose significantly after two AZD1222 doses compared with day 0 and with MenACWY recipients. Because no day 14 peak-response samples were available, the repertoires could be characterized only after the peak T cell response.

Sequenced here: peripheral blood, sampled 28 days after the second AZD1222 dose. The TCR sequence derives from an adult who received the AZD1222 COVID-19 vaccine. The chain employs TRBV15 and TRBJ2-7, with the D gene possibly TRBD1 or TRBD2, each one fitting 5 bases. At the DNA level, the sequence is TGTGCCACCAGCCCCACGGGGCAGATCTCCTACGAGCAGTACTTC. This yields the protein CATSPTGQISYEQYF. Extended through the reference TRBV15 and TRBJ2-7 proteins, this CDR3 yields the full variable domain: DAMVIQNPRYQVTQFGKPVTLSCSQTLNHNVMYWYQQKSSQAPKLLFHYYDKDFNNEADTPDNFQSRRPNTSFCFLDIRSPGLGDTAMYLCATSPTGQISYEQYFGPGTRLTVT.